Listed here are 17 T cell receptor beta chains from one sample, sequenced in a study of blood T cell repertoires in COVID-19. Using immunoSEQ multiplex PCR, the repertoire was profiled, and TCRdb retains in-frame clones only, with some absent. The sample shows some 190,000 clones, over 80% of them seen only once. Sequencing used peripheral blood. Receptor source: a woman aged 55-75 years with COVID-19, enrolled during active disease.

This clone was found a few times. The V and J genes are TRBV5-1 and TRBJ2-2; TRBD1 might be the D (6 bases). The CDR3 is 14 amino acids. V shed 1 base and J shed 4 bases, with 8 bases lying between them. Germline lookup yields CDR1 SGHRS and CDR2 YFSETQ. CDR3 coding DNA: TGCGCCAGCAGCTTGCCAGGGGCCACCGGGGAGCTGTTTTTT. It codes for CASSLPGATGELFF. Full variable domain (remainder filled in from reference TRBV5-1 and TRBJ2-2): KAGVTQTPRYLIKTRGQQVTLSCSPISGHRSVSWYQQTPGQGLQFLFEYFSETQRNKGNFPGRFSGRQFSNSRSEMNVSTLELGDSALYLCASSLPGATGELFFGEGSRLTVL.

The chain joins TRBV3-1 (or the pseudogene TRBV3-2) to TRBJ2-5, with a possible D match to TRBD2 (6 bases). The CDR3 covers 14 residues. CDR1 and CDR2 (germline): LGHDT, YNNKEL (reference sequence). Trimming removed 4 bases at V and 5 bases at J, with 14 bases between. CDR3 DNA: TGTGCCAGCAGCCGGCGCGGGGACGGCGAGACCCAGTACTTC. Encoded protein: CASSRRGDGETQYF.

On this clone: Other DNA sequences of this sample code for an identical CDR3. The rearrangement joins TRBV6-5 to TRBJ1-2; maybe TRBD1 (5 bases). CDR3 length: 12 amino acids. CDR1 MNHEY and CDR2 SVGAGI come from the germline V gene. Trimming shortened V by 0 bases and J by 7 bases, and 6 bases separated the two germline ends. CDR3 DNA: TGTGCCAGCAGTTACTCGGGGGGTGGCTACACCTTC. Its protein is CASSYSGGGYTF.

This rearrangement joins TRBV28 to TRBJ2-2; unclear D gene. Germline V gene sequence: CDR1 MDHEN, CDR2 SYDVKM. The CDR3 covers 18 residues. V dropped 4 bases and J dropped 4 bases, with 22 bases sitting between them. The chain's CDR3 is CASSSHILRHSGTGELFF. As DNA, the CDR3 is TGTGCCAGCAGTTCACATATCCTCCGGCACTCGGGCACCGGGGAGCTGTTTTTT.

V and J are TRBV6-5 and TRBJ2-2; D is undetermined. This CDR3 spans 12 amino acids. Deletions cut 7 bases from V and 6 bases from J, with 9 bases between. Germline V gene lookup returns CDR1 MNHEY and CDR2 SVGAGI. Here the CDR3 DNA reads TGTGCCAGCAACAGTGTTCCCGGGGAGCTGTTTTTT. Amino acid sequence: CASNSVPGELFF.

V usage is TRBV5-1 and J usage is TRBJ2-2, with TRBD1 matching 7 bases. Trimming took 3 bases from V and 3 from J; bases not matched to a gene: 5. The CDR3 extends over 15 amino acids. Germline V gives CDR1 SGHRS, CDR2 YFSETQ. CDR3 region: CASSSPDRDTGELFF. The CDR3 DNA follows: TGCGCCAGCAGCTCCCCTGACAGGGACACCGGGGAGCTGTTTTTT.

This chain uses TRBV10-2 with TRBJ2-7, with D perhaps TRBD2 (6 bases). Trimming took 3 bases from V and 0 from J, leaving 12 bases between them. Germline CDR1 is WSHSY and CDR2 is SAAADI. This CDR3 has 15 amino acids. The CDR3 nucleotides read TGCGCCAGCAGTGAACCGGGACTGCTCTCCTACGAGCAGTACGTC. It yields the protein CASSEPGLLSYEQYV.

The gene calls are TRBV7-3 and TRBJ1-1, with 7 bases aligning to TRBD1. CDR3 length equals 14 residues. Germline CDR1 SGHTA, CDR2 FQGTGA. Trimming cost V 6 bases and J 3 bases; bases outside gene matches: 7. Here the CDR3 DNA reads TGTGCCAGCAGATTAGACAGGGAGGACACTGAAGCTTTCTTT. Protein sequence: CASRLDREDTEAFF.

This clone was seen only once. CDR3 in DNA: TGTGCCACGCGAGCGGGAGTGTACACCGGGGAGCTGTTTTTT. Translating it yields CATRAGVYTGELFF. The rearrangement joins TRBV24-1 to TRBJ2-2, with 8 bases fitting TRBD2. The germline gives CDR1 KGHDR, CDR2 SFDVKD. V was clipped by 10 bases and J by 3 bases; unmatched bases: 6. This CDR3 has 14 residues.

The chain is built from TRBV4-3 and TRBJ2-7; tentative D call: TRBD2 (5 bases). Trimming left V 0 bases short and J 2 bases short, with 11 bases between. Germline V lookup: CDR1 LGHNA, CDR2 YSLEER. CDR3 length: 15 residues. The CDR3 sequence: CASSQDGGLAYEQYF. DNA of the CDR3: TGCGCCAGCAGCCAAGACGGCGGACTTGCCTACGAGCAGTACTTC.

The chain is built from TRBV6-7 and TRBJ2-3; 10 bases fit TRBD2. Being an ORF, TRBV6-7 has a function that is uncertain. There are 19 residues in the CDR3. Trimming removed 2 bases from V and 4 bases from J; junction bases left unmatched: 15. CDR3 protein: CASSYVAEEREGEADTQYF. CDR3 in DNA: TGTGCCAGCAGTTACGTGGCTGAGGAGCGGGAGGGCGAGGCAGATACGCAGTATTTT.

The V call is TRBV5-1, the J call TRBJ1-1, with 7 bases that match TRBD1. V was clipped by 3 bases and J by 3 bases; unmatched bases: 2. The CDR3 has 13 amino acids. Germline CDR1 SGHRS, CDR2 YFSETQ. The CDR3 DNA sequence: TGCGCCAGCAGCTCGGGACAGTACACTGAAGCTTTCTTT. This gives the protein CASSSGQYTEAFF. The complete variable domain, with remaining parts taken from reference TRBV5-1 and TRBJ1-1, reads KAGVTQTPRYLIKTRGQQVTLSCSPISGHRSVSWYQQTPGQGLQFLFEYFSETQRNKGNFPGRFSGRQFSNSRSEMNVSTLELGDSALYLCASSSGQYTEAFFGQGTRLTVV.

The V gene is TRBV18, the J gene TRBJ2-7, with a tentative D call TRBD2 (5 bases). Germline V lookup: CDR1 KGHSH, CDR2 LQKENI. Between the trimmed V and J ends, which lost 2 bases and 2 bases, there was a span of 7 bases. The CDR3 runs to 13 residues. The CDR3 loop reads CASSPTGTYEQYV. Written as DNA, the CDR3 is TGTGCCAGCTCACCAACCGGGACCTACGAGCAGTACGTC.

This clone was counted only a few times. The CDR3 DNA is TGTGCCAGCAGGTCAACAGGGTCCTATAATTCACCCCTCCACTTT. Its translation: CASRSTGSYNSPLHF. V gene TRBV2 combines with J gene TRBJ1-6; D might be TRBD1 (6 bases). The CDR3 is 15 residues long. V was cut by 6 bases and J by 1 base, with 10 bases left in between. Germline CDR1 and CDR2: SNHLY and FYNNEI.

The chain joins TRBV4-3 to TRBJ2-2; 8 nucleotides match TRBD2. Germline V lookup: CDR1 LGHNA, CDR2 YSLEER. V lost 4 bases and J lost 4; bases outside the gene matches: 17. CDR3 length: 19 amino acids. Written as DNA, the CDR3 is TGCGCCAGCAGCCCTTCTGGAAGCGGGAGTGGGCGGGGCACCGGGGAGCTGTTTTTT. The encoded protein is CASSPSGSGSGRGTGELFF.

V and J are TRBV5-4 and TRBJ2-5; D may be TRBD2 (5 bases). CDR1 and CDR2 (germline): SGHNT, YYREEE (reference sequence). Trimming stripped 0 bases from V and 2 bases from J, with 11 bases between. CDR3 length: 15 amino acids. CDR3 protein: CASSLEAAFQETQYF. The CDR3 region has the DNA TGTGCCAGCAGCTTGGAAGCGGCCTTTCAAGAGACCCAGTACTTC.

V gene TRBV9 combines with J gene TRBJ2-5; 8 positions agree with TRBD1. CDR3 length equals 17 residues. J lost 4 bases, V lost 3 bases, and 14 bases had no gene match. Germline assignment: CDR1 SGDLS and CDR2 YYNGEE. Here the CDR3 DNA reads TGTGCCAGCAGCGCCCGACAGGGGAGTATGTATGGAGAGACCCAGTACTTC. Translated, it gives CASSARQGSMYGETQYF.